This record concerns one TCR beta chain sequence. Some clones are missing from TCRdb's copy, which holds only in-frame ones; the method was immunoSEQ multiplex PCR. Of over a million clones listed, around 97% are singletons. The source of the sample is a study of shared clonotypes between healthy human individuals. Germline V gene sequence: CDR1 KGHSH, CDR2 LQKENI. V was pared by 2 bases and J by 7 bases, with 3 bases of the junction left unmatched. This CDR3 comprises 15 residues. This TCR came from a man under 40 in good health. V is TRBV18 and J is TRBJ1-5; 12 positions agree with TRBD1. Sequences were obtained from naive CD4+ T cells sorted from blood. Subset indicated: CD45RA+ positively selected. CDR3 DNA: TGTGCCAGCTCACCAGGGACAGGGGGCACGCAGCCCCAGCATTTT. Translation gives CASSPGTGGTQPQHF. The full variable domain, in which reference TRBV18 and TRBJ1-5 provide the parts outside the CDR3, is NAGVMQNPRHLVRRRGQEARLRCSPMKGHSHVYWYRQLPEEGLKFMVYLQKENIIDESGMPKERFSAEFPKEGPSILRIQQVVRGDSAAYFCASSPGTGGTQPQHFGDGTRLSIL.